This TCR beta chain was documented in a study of control samples from healthy donors and cancer patients. The ends were cut back, 6 bases at V and 1 base at J, with 9 bases in the middle. This CDR3 has 13 amino acids. Generated by immunoSEQ multiplex PCR, the TCRdb table keeps only in-frame clones and is missing some. The sample gives approximately 130,000 clones, 80% to 90% of which show up once; approximately 2.9% is in the top ten. The chain employs TRBV12-3 or TRBV12-4 and TRBJ1-1; maybe TRBD1 (5 bases). The sequenced sample was blood. The clonotype comes from a man aged 60 to 75 in good health. CDR3 nucleotide sequence: TGTGCCAGCAGGACGACAGCGAACACTGAAGCTTTCTTT. It translates to CASRTTANTEAFF.